This is a list of T cell receptor beta chains from one sample in a study of beta chain features in type 1 diabetes. Repertoires were generated with immunoSEQ multiplex PCR, while TCRdb's copy carries only in-frame clones and drops some. The sample consists of under 400,000 clones, around 13% of them appearing once. Sequencing was carried out using central memory CD4+ T cells from blood. The receptor set was obtained from a man aged 30 to 39 in good health. Both conserved end residues are part of each CDR3. D genes are given only for firm matches. Part of the rows lack a size; the others show once, few, many or a class for expanded clones.

V gene	clone size	D gene	J gene	CDR3 protein	CDR3 DNA
TRBV5-5	few	-	TRBJ2-6	CASSFGGDGANVLTF	TGTGCCAGCAGCTTTGGAGGGGATGGGGCCAACGTCCTGACTTTC
TRBV4-2	few	-	TRBJ2-5	CASSQSPSSGQETQYF	TGTGCCAGCAGCCAAAGCCCCAGCTCAGGGCAAGAGACCCAGTACTTC
TRBV7-2	few	-	TRBJ2-5	CASSAWGASNTAQYF	TGTGCCAGCAGCGCGTGGGGGGCTAGTAATACGGCCCAGTACTTC
TRBV5-6	few	-	TRBJ2-3	CASSLRGRWADTQYF	TGTGCCAGCAGCTTACGAGGGCGCTGGGCAGATACGCAGTATTTT
TRBV5-6	-	-	TRBJ1-4	CASSFLGLADNEKLFF	TGTGCCAGCAGCTTCCTTGGGTTGGCGGACAATGAAAAACTGTTTTTT
TRBV5-8	-	TRBD2	TRBJ2-1	CASSLAKISASGRFF	TGTGCCAGCAGCTTGGCCAAGATATCGGCTAGCGGGAGATTCTTC
TRBV11-2	-	-	TRBJ2-7	CASSPTHYEQYF	TGTGCCAGCAGCCCTACCCACTACGAGCAGTACTTC
TRBV28	few	-	TRBJ1-5	CASLLGGSGQPQHF	TGTGCCAGCCTTCTTGGCGGTTCCGGACAGCCCCAGCATTTT
TRBV11-3	-	TRBD2	TRBJ2-1	CASSPNTRLASSYNEQFF	TGTGCCAGCAGCCCAAACACGAGACTAGCAAGCTCCTACAATGAGCAGTTCTTC
TRBV27	few	-	TRBJ2-5	CASKSWGLTQETQYF	TGTGCCAGCAAATCCTGGGGTCTAACCCAAGAGACCCAGTACTTC
TRBV7-3	few	-	TRBJ1-2	CASSLPGPNYTF	TGTGCCAGCAGCCTCCCCGGACCGAACTACACCTTC
TRBV7-2	-	-	TRBJ1-1	CASSKQGIRNTEAFF	TGTGCCAGCAGCAAACAGGGTATACGGAACACTGAAGCTTTCTTT
TRBV6-1	-	TRBD1	TRBJ2-5	CASSEGSGGEETQYF	TGTGCCAGCAGTGAAGGGTCAGGGGGCGAAGAGACCCAGTACTTC
TRBV4-1	-	-	TRBJ2-1	CASSLGRAGSSYNEQFF	TGCGCCAGCAGCCTCGGTAGGGCCGGGAGCTCCTACAATGAGCAGTTCTTC
TRBV6-5	-	-	TRBJ1-1	CASSGRPDTEAFF	TGTGCCAGCTCCGGGCGCCCGGACACTGAAGCTTTCTTT